This T cell receptor beta chain derives from a study of T cells in Graves' hyperthyroidism and ophthalmopathy. Overall study: Peripheral blood was collected at initial diagnosis, before any treatment.

TCR beta CDR3 regions were amplified from RNA. Primed by the HTBI set, a first-round RT-PCR was run on the TCR CDR3. TCRdb reprocessed the multiplex PCR reads via MiXCR and lists one record per CDR3 protein. The data show fewer than 700,000 distinct CDR3 sequences, with roughly 17% seen just once and 15% to 20% held by the top ten. V was cut by 4 bases and J by 8 bases, with 14 bases left in between. Germline CDR1 and CDR2: SQVTM and ANQGSEA. This CDR3 is 12 amino acids long. The PBMCs were sourced from fresh peripheral blood (around 9.3 ml). The gene calls are TRBV29-1 and TRBJ1-2; a weak D match, TRBD1 (5 bases). Sequencing input: blood. This receptor was identified in a woman aged 18-29 years with Graves' ophthalmopathy. The CDR3: CSVVRRVGGYTF. The CDR3 nucleotides read TGCAGCGTTGTCCGCAGGGTGGGAGGCTACACCTTC.